These T cell receptor beta chains were read from a single sample in a study of blood T cell repertoires in COVID-19. Sequencing was performed with immunoSEQ multiplex PCR; in TCRdb, only in-frame clones are kept and a portion is missing. The sample lists approximately 52,000 clones, more than 85% occurring once. The material sequenced was peripheral blood. The receptors stem from a man aged 45-65 years with active COVID-19. The CDR3 runs from the conserved cysteine through the conserved F or W. A D gene is named only where the DNA matches it firmly. Rows give clone size only sometimes, using once, few, many, or a class for an expanded clone.

v_call	d_call	j_call	clone_size	cdr3_aa	cdr3_nt
TRBV7-2	.	TRBJ2-3	.	CASSLSSFASADTQYF	TGTGCCAGCAGCTTATCAAGCTTCGCTAGCGCAGATACGCAGTATTTT
TRBV7-2	TRBD2	TRBJ2-2	.	CASSPGSGGRPGELFF	TGTGCCAGCAGCCCGGGGAGCGGGGGCCGCCCCGGGGAGCTGTTTTTT
TRBV3-1/TRBV3-2	.	TRBJ2-5	.	CASSQGTTPQETQYF	TGTGCCAGCAGTCAAGGGACAACCCCACAAGAGACCCAGTACTTC
TRBV6-5	TRBD1	TRBJ1-1	.	CASSKRTGSTEAFF	TGTGCCAGCAGTAAACGGACAGGGAGCACTGAAGCTTTCTTT
TRBV3-1/TRBV3-2	TRBD1	TRBJ1-6	.	CASSQGQGNSPLHF	TGTGCCAGCAGCCAGGGACAGGGGAATTCACCCCTCCACTTT
TRBV5-1	.	TRBJ1-1	.	CASSPRTADTEAFF	TGCGCCAGCAGCCCCAGGACAGCCGACACTGAAGCTTTCTTT
TRBV7-9	.	TRBJ2-5	.	CASSFRGAGFETQYF	TGTGCCAGCAGCTTTCGCGGGGCGGGCTTTGAGACCCAGTACTTC
TRBV5-4	.	TRBJ2-7	.	CASSFPTYEQYF	TGTGCCAGCAGCTTCCCTACCTACGAGCAGTACTTC
TRBV11-1	TRBD1	TRBJ2-5	.	CASSITGAQETQYF	TGTGCCAGCAGCATAACAGGGGCCCAAGAGACCCAGTACTTC
TRBV5-8	TRBD2	TRBJ2-5	.	CASRITGGSQETQYF	TGTGCCAGCAGGATAACGGGGGGTAGTCAAGAGACCCAGTACTTC
TRBV9	TRBD2	TRBJ2-7	.	CATLRGNEQYF	TGTGCCACACTGCGGGGGAACGAGCAGTACTTC
TRBV11-1	.	TRBJ2-7	.	CASSLNPVPNRGQYF	TGTGCCAGCAGCCTCAACCCAGTGCCGAATCGGGGGCAGTACTTC
TRBV5-1	TRBD1	TRBJ1-1	.	CASSLAPGQGTEAFF	TGCGCCAGCAGCTTGGCGCCTGGACAGGGGACTGAAGCTTTCTTT
TRBV5-4	.	TRBJ2-3	.	CASSFTAGRTFTDTQYF	TGTGCCAGCAGCTTTACGGCGGGCCGAACTTTCACAGATACGCAGTATTTT
TRBV13	TRBD1	TRBJ1-2	.	CASSPRQGGYGYTF	TGTGCCAGCAGCCCCAGACAGGGTGGCTATGGCTACACCTTC
TRBV2	TRBD1	TRBJ1-1	.	CASQQGLGNTEAFF	TGTGCCAGCCAACAGGGGCTAGGGAACACTGAAGCTTTCTTT
TRBV10-1	TRBD2	TRBJ2-3	.	CATSPGTSDADTQYF	TGCGCCACCTCACCTGGGACTAGCGACGCAGATACGCAGTATTTT
TRBV5-4	.	TRBJ2-7	.	CASSLTGYEQYF	TGTGCCAGCAGCTTGACCGGTTACGAGCAGTACTTC
TRBV13	TRBD2	TRBJ2-3	once	CASSFGSGSHASTDTQYF	TGTGCCAGCAGCTTCGGTAGCGGGAGTCACGCTAGCACAGATACGCAGTATTTT
TRBV6-6	TRBD1	TRBJ2-7	once	CASSPLGQGTYEQYF	TGTGCCAGCAGCCCGCTTGGACAGGGTACCTACGAGCAGTACTTC
TRBV7-9	TRBD2	TRBJ2-5	.	CASSIPLAGAQKTQYF	TGTGCCAGCAGCATTCCTCTAGCGGGAGCCCAGAAGACCCAGTACTTC
TRBV19	.	TRBJ2-2	.	CASSISFNTGELFF	TGTGCCAGTAGTATATCATTTAACACCGGGGAGCTGTTTTTT
TRBV5-5	TRBD1	TRBJ2-1	.	CASSTGGTGVNEQFF	TGTGCCAGCAGTACTGGGGGGACAGGGGTGAATGAGCAGTTCTTC
TRBV28	TRBD2	TRBJ2-7	.	CASSFGGVFYEQYF	TGTGCCAGCAGTTTTGGGGGGGTTTTCTACGAGCAGTACTTC
TRBV4-1	TRBD2	TRBJ2-5	once	CASSPEGLAGLQETQYF	TGCGCCAGCAGCCCAGAGGGACTAGCGGGACTACAAGAGACCCAGTACTTC
TRBV5-8	.	TRBJ1-5	.	CASSRDSYQPQHF	TGTGCCAGCAGCCGAGACAGTTATCAGCCCCAGCATTTT
TRBV30	.	TRBJ1-1	.	CAWDVKGGTEAFF	TGTGCCTGGGACGTCAAGGGGGGGACTGAAGCTTTCTTT
TRBV7-7	TRBD1	TRBJ2-7	.	CASSPEPRTGAHEQYF	TGTGCCAGCAGCCCGGAGCCCCGGACAGGCGCCCACGAGCAGTACTTC
TRBV6-5	.	TRBJ1-2	.	CASTENPSRGYTF	TGTGCCAGCACAGAGAACCCCTCGAGGGGCTACACCTTC
TRBV11-3	TRBD2	TRBJ2-1	.	CASSLEGTSGYNEQFF	TGTGCCAGCAGCTTAGAGGGGACTAGCGGGTACAATGAGCAGTTCTTC
TRBV7-8	.	TRBJ1-5	.	CASSLRAGGRQQPQHF	TGTGCCAGCAGCTTACGGGCCGGGGGTCGACAACAGCCCCAGCATTTT
TRBV5-6	TRBD1	TRBJ2-1	.	CASSPPWGQGPYNEQFF	TGTGCCAGCAGCCCGCCGTGGGGACAGGGGCCTTACAATGAGCAGTTCTTC
TRBV7-6	.	TRBJ2-6	.	CASSFLPSGANVLTF	TGTGCCAGCAGCTTCCTCCCCTCTGGGGCCAACGTCCTGACTTTC
TRBV5-8	.	TRBJ1-3	.	CASSRRQPPIYF	TGTGCCAGCAGCAGGCGACAGCCCCCCATATATTTT
TRBV12-3/TRBV12-4	.	TRBJ1-1	once	CASSLALFEAFF	TGTGCCAGCAGTTTAGCCCTGTTTGAAGCTTTCTTT
TRBV4-1	.	TRBJ1-2	.	CASSLTGFGYTF	TGCGCCAGCAGCCTTACAGGGTTTGGCTACACCTTC
TRBV4-2	.	TRBJ1-2	few	CASSQRAGTPFNYGYTF	TGTGCCAGCAGCCAGCGGGCCGGGACACCGTTTAACTATGGCTACACCTTC
TRBV4-3	TRBD1	TRBJ1-1	.	CASSQETGGSEAFF	TGCGCCAGCAGCCAAGAAACAGGGGGCTCTGAAGCTTTCTTT
TRBV9	.	TRBJ1-2	.	CASSASLGGGGYTF	TGTGCCAGCAGCGCCTCACTAGGGGGAGGGGGCTACACCTTC